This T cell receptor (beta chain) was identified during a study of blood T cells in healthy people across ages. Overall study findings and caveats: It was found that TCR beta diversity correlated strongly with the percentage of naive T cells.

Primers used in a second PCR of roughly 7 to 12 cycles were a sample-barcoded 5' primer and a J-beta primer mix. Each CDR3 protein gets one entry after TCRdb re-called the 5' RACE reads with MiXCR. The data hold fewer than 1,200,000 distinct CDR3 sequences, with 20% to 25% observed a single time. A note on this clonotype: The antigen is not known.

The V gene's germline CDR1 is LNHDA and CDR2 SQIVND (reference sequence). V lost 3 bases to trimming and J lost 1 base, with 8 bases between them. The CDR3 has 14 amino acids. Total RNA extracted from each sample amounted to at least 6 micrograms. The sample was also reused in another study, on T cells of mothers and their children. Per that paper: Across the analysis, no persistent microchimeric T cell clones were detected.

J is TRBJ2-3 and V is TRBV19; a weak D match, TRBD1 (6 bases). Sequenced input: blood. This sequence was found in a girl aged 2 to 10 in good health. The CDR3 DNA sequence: TGTGCCAGTAGTATGGGACACCGCACAGATACGCAGTATTTT. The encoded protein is CASSMGHRTDTQYF.